The T cell receptor (beta chain) under discussion was sequenced for a study of vaccination effects on CD4 cells after COVID-19. After expansion with viral peptide pools in the ViraFEST assay, antigen-specific CD4+ T cells were sequenced. It was after 10 days of culture that CD4+ T cells were isolated. Vaccine recipients, nucleocapsid antibody negative, had no prior SARS-CoV-2 infection. There are 11 residues in the CDR3. Trimming stripped 2 bases from V and 8 bases from J, with 6 bases between. Turning to this clone: Its antigen is unknown.

General study results and limits: At late timepoints after vaccination, vaccine- and infection-induced clones shrank markedly.

Assay: immunoSEQ multiplex PCR; the TCRdb copy retains only in-frame clones and omits some. Among more than 30,000 clones, around 66% were seen once, and the ten largest hold 15%. This chain uses TRBV12-3 or TRBV12-4 with TRBJ1-1; D is possibly TRBD1 (5 bases). This TCR derives from a human donor who received a COVID-19 vaccine. The sequencing here drew on CD4+ T cells from PBMCs cultured with HCoV-OC43 spike peptides, taken before COVID-19 vaccination. As for subset: HCoV-OC43 spike overlapping peptide pool stimulation. The CDR3 region is CASSLNREAFF. CDR3 sequence (DNA): TGTGCCAGCAGTTTAAACAGGGAAGCTTTCTTT.